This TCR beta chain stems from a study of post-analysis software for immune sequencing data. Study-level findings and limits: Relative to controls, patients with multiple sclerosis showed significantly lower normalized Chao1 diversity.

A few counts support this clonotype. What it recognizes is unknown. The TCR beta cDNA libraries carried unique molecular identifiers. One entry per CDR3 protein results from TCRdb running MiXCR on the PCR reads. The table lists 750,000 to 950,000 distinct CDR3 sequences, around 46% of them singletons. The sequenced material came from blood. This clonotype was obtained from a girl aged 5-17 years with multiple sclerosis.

For the CDR3, the DNA is TGTGCCAGCCTAGAAACCGGGACAGGGGAGGTTGGCTACACCTTC. It is translated as CASLETGTGEVGYTF. The chain recombines TRBV6-4 with TRBJ1-2; 10 bases match TRBD1. V lost 8 bases, J lost 7 bases, and 13 bases stayed unmatched. The germline V gene encodes CDR1 MRHNA and CDR2 SNTAGT. This CDR3 has 15 residues.